This T cell receptor beta chain was sequenced for a study of OX40 agonist ivuxolimab in advanced cancers. Study-level background: Ivuxolimab was administered intravenously to patients at 0.01 to 10 mg/kg every 2 weeks. Aged roughly 20 to 79 with a mean of approximately 60 years, they were under 85% male. Partial responses were achieved by three patients, of whom one had hepatocellular carcinoma and two had cutaneous melanoma.

Regarding the study as a whole: On average, CD8+ T cells had more expanded clones than CD4+.

This clone was detected only a few times. Its antigen is currently unknown. Germline V gene sequence: CDR1 SNHLY, CDR2 FYNNEI. The V and J ends lost 0 bases and 6 bases respectively, with 11 bases between them. The CDR3 totals 14 residues. Libraries were prepared by immunoSEQ multiplex PCR; TCRdb keeps only in-frame clonotypes and omits some of them. The sample contains around 60,000 clones, approximately 78% of which appear only once. Source: CD4+ or CD8+ T cells sorted from blood, taken in a trial of the OX40 agonist ivuxolimab. The chain links TRBV2 to TRBJ1-2; no definite D call. The source of this sequence is an adult with an advanced solid tumor such as melanoma, head and neck, liver or kidney cancer. The CDR3 DNA follows: TGTGCCAGCAGTGAAGCGACGGCGGAAAATGGCTACACCTTC. It codes for CASSEATAENGYTF.